Listed below are T cell receptor beta chains from one sample, sequenced in a study of beta chain features in type 1 diabetes. Clones were sequenced by immunoSEQ multiplex PCR, and TCRdb holds only the in-frame ones, with some missing. Seen here are about 740,000 clones, roughly 13% observed once, and the top ten hold about 0.02%. The sample consisted of naive CD4+ T cells from blood. The receptors were gathered from a man between 18 and 29 years old with type 1 diabetes. Both conserved end residues are part of each CDR3. Fields, in order: CDR3 DNA, CDR3 protein, J gene, clone size, V gene, D gene. The D gene is left open where the match is weak. Clone size is not always given. Where it is, it says once, few, many or a class for expanded clones.

TGCGCCAGCAGCCAGGGGGGGAACCTCCCTGAAGCTTTCTTT	CASSQGGNLPEAFF	TRBJ1-1	NA	TRBV4-1	NA
TGTGCCAGCACCCCCAGGTCCCCAGACTATGGCTACACCTTC	CASTPRSPDYGYTF	TRBJ1-2	few	TRBV6-5	NA
TGTGCCAGCTCACGGGACCCGAACTATGGCTACACCTTC	CASSRDPNYGYTF	TRBJ1-2	NA	TRBV18	NA
TGTGCCAGCAGCCAGGACGGAGATCAGCCCCAGCATTTT	CASSQDGDQPQHF	TRBJ1-5	NA	TRBV7-9	NA
TGTGCCAGTAATGAAGCGGGGACCGCCGGGGAGCTGTTTTTT	CASNEAGTAGELFF	TRBJ2-2	NA	TRBV19	TRBD2
TGTGCCAGTAGTATTGGAGAGGGAAACATTCAGTACTTC	CASSIGEGNIQYF	TRBJ2-4	NA	TRBV19	NA
TGTGCCAGCAGTGACCCAGGTACCTGGGGAACTGAAGCTTTCTTT	CASSDPGTWGTEAFF	TRBJ1-1	NA	TRBV25-1	NA
TGTGCCAGCAGCTTATCAGGCTACGAGCAGTACTTC	CASSLSGYEQYF	TRBJ2-7	few	TRBV5-4	NA
TGCAGCGTAGCCCGGGACAGCCAAGAGACCCAGTACTTC	CSVARDSQETQYF	TRBJ2-5	NA	TRBV29-1	TRBD1
TGTGCCTGGAGAAGCGGGGGGACTTCTACGCAGTATTTT	CAWRSGGTSTQYF	TRBJ2-3	NA	TRBV30	TRBD2
TGTGCCTGGAGTGGGACAAGTTACAATGAGCAGTTCTTC	CAWSGTSYNEQFF	TRBJ2-1	NA	TRBV30	NA
TGTGCCAGCTCACCACCCGGAGAAGATCAGTACTTC	CASSPPGEDQYF	TRBJ2-7	few	TRBV18	NA
TGTGCCATCAGTGAGTCACCGTTAGGGAACGAGCAGTACTTC	CAISESPLGNEQYF	TRBJ2-7	few	TRBV10-3	NA
TGTGCCTGGAGTAGGTCCTCATACAATGAGCAGTTCTTC	CAWSRSSYNEQFF	TRBJ2-1	NA	TRBV30	NA
TGTGCCAGCAGCAAGCGGACAGGAGCGGATGAAAAACTGTTTTTT	CASSKRTGADEKLFF	TRBJ1-4	few	TRBV7-9	TRBD1
TGTGCCAGTAGTAGACGCGGCGGCGGGGATGGGAATCAGCCCCAGCATTTT	CASSRRGGGDGNQPQHF	TRBJ1-5	NA	TRBV19	NA
TGTGCCAGCAGCTTTGGACGCTCCTACGAGCAGTACTTC	CASSFGRSYEQYF	TRBJ2-7	NA	TRBV7-7	NA
TGTGCCAGCAGCCCTCCTTACGGGGGCCTCGGAGATACGCAGTATTTT	CASSPPYGGLGDTQYF	TRBJ2-3	few	TRBV9	NA
TGTGCCAGCAGTTTTGCGCAGGTTCGGATGGGCTACACCTTC	CASSFAQVRMGYTF	TRBJ1-2	NA	TRBV28	NA
TGTGCCAGCAGCTTAGGAGGACAGGGAGGAGGAGAGACCCAGTACTTC	CASSLGGQGGGETQYF	TRBJ2-5	NA	TRBV7-6	TRBD1
TGTGCCAGCAGCAATCTACAGGGGGCGATTTGGTATGAGCAGTTCTTC	CASSNLQGAIWYEQFF	TRBJ2-1	few	TRBV5-6	TRBD1
TGTGCCAGCACCTATGACCGAAGCACAGATACGCAGTATTTT	CASTYDRSTDTQYF	TRBJ2-3	few	TRBV28	NA
TGTGCCAGCAGCTTGGGACACCAGAACACTGAAGCTTTCTTT	CASSLGHQNTEAFF	TRBJ1-1	NA	TRBV7-3	NA
TGTGCCAGCAGCGTAGGGGCAGCTAATTCACCCCTCCACTTT	CASSVGAANSPLHF	TRBJ1-6	few	TRBV9	NA
TGTGCCAGTAGTATAATGGGGGATAGCAATCAGCCCCAGCATTTT	CASSIMGDSNQPQHF	TRBJ1-5	NA	TRBV19	NA
TGTGCCAGCAGCCCCTCTTGGGGAGAAGAGACCCAGTACTTC	CASSPSWGEETQYF	TRBJ2-5	few	TRBV2	NA
TGTGCCAGCAGCTTACAGACAGAATATGGAGAGACCCAGTACTTC	CASSLQTEYGETQYF	TRBJ2-5	few	TRBV7-8	NA
TGTGCCAGCAGCCGGAGGGCGAACACTGAAGCTTTCTTT	CASSRRANTEAFF	TRBJ1-1	few	TRBV6-5	NA
TGTGCCAGCAGTGCCCCCAGGGTGGAGCCCCAGCATTTT	CASSAPRVEPQHF	TRBJ1-5	few	TRBV28	NA
TGCAGCGTTGAAGGTGACGGAGGGGAGCAGTACTTC	CSVEGDGGEQYF	TRBJ2-7	NA	TRBV29-1	NA
TGTGCCAGCAAGACAGGGACCTCCTACGAGCAGTACTTC	CASKTGTSYEQYF	TRBJ2-7	NA	TRBV2	TRBD1
TGCGCCAGCAGCCAACAGGGACAGTCGAACACCGGGGAGCTGTTTTTT	CASSQQGQSNTGELFF	TRBJ2-2	NA	TRBV4-1	TRBD1
TGTGCCAGCAGTTTTAGTGGGGGCTCTGGAAACACCATATATTTT	CASSFSGGSGNTIYF	TRBJ1-3	NA	TRBV27	NA
TGTGCCAGTAGACTAGCGGGTGACTCCTACAATGAGCAGTTCTTC	CASRLAGDSYNEQFF	TRBJ2-1	NA	TRBV5-4	TRBD2
TGTGCCAGCTCACCAGCCGAGGGGTTTCATGGCTACACCTTC	CASSPAEGFHGYTF	TRBJ1-2	NA	TRBV18	NA
TGTGCCAGCTCACCTACAGGGAGTGATTCACCCCTCCACTTT	CASSPTGSDSPLHF	TRBJ1-6	NA	TRBV18	NA
TGCGCCAGCAGCTTGGAACCCCAGGGGACTGCTGAAGCTTTCTTT	CASSLEPQGTAEAFF	TRBJ1-1	few	TRBV5-1	NA
TGTGCCAGCAGTGTAAGCAGGGTTTCAGCAGATACGCAGTATTTT	CASSVSRVSADTQYF	TRBJ2-3	few	TRBV27	NA
TGTGCCAGCAGTGAATCCGCAACTAATGAAAAACTGTTTTTT	CASSESATNEKLFF	TRBJ1-4	few	TRBV25-1	NA
TGTGCCAGCAGCTTGCGCCTGGAGAGGGAGACCCAGTACTTC	CASSLRLERETQYF	TRBJ2-5	NA	TRBV5-4	NA
TGTGCCAGCAGTTCTCGGACAGGGGGAGCGGTCACTGAAGCTTTCTTT	CASSSRTGGAVTEAFF	TRBJ1-1	few	TRBV6-5	TRBD1
TGTGCCAGCAGCCTTCAGACAGGGGGCGATGGCTACACCTTC	CASSLQTGGDGYTF	TRBJ1-2	NA	TRBV7-2	TRBD1
TGTGCCAGCAGCTTGGGGACAGGGTCAGATACGCAGTATTTT	CASSLGTGSDTQYF	TRBJ2-3	NA	TRBV5-4	TRBD1
TGCGCCAGCAGCTTGGACGCTGGGGGCTCAACGAGGACTGAAGCTTTCTTT	CASSLDAGGSTRTEAFF	TRBJ1-1	NA	TRBV5-1	NA
TGTGCCAGCAGTTCCCGACAGGGTAGCGACGAGCAGTACTTC	CASSSRQGSDEQYF	TRBJ2-7	NA	TRBV27	TRBD1
TGTGCCAGCAGCGTAACGGGGGCACCCACCGGGGAGCTGTTTTTT	CASSVTGAPTGELFF	TRBJ2-2	few	TRBV9	NA
TGTGCCTGGGGGAGCGGAGTGCTTGCCGAGACCCAGTACTTC	CAWGSGVLAETQYF	TRBJ2-5	NA	TRBV30	NA
TGTGCCAGCAGTGCCATCCGGAGTGACGGCTACACCTTC	CASSAIRSDGYTF	TRBJ1-2	NA	TRBV6-5	NA
TGCGCCAGCAGCGCCGGACAGGGAATCACAGATACGCAGTATTTT	CASSAGQGITDTQYF	TRBJ2-3	NA	TRBV5-1	TRBD1
TGTGCCAGCAGCCCAGGGGTTGGCAATGAGCAGTTCTTC	CASSPGVGNEQFF	TRBJ2-1	NA	TRBV7-3	NA
TGCGCCAGCACGAGCGGGGGAAGCTCCTACAATGAGCAGTTCTTC	CASTSGGSSYNEQFF	TRBJ2-1	few	TRBV10-2	TRBD2
TGCGCCAGCAGCCAAGGACTAGCGGGGGGGATGCCCACAGATACGCAGTATTTT	CASSQGLAGGMPTDTQYF	TRBJ2-3	few	TRBV4-1	TRBD2
TGTGCCAGCAGCTATCGCCGGGACGGATCCTACGAGCAGTACTTC	CASSYRRDGSYEQYF	TRBJ2-7	NA	TRBV11-2	NA
TGTGCCAGCAGTCGATACGGGACAGTAAGCTCCTACGAGCAGTACTTC	CASSRYGTVSSYEQYF	TRBJ2-7	few	TRBV7-9	TRBD1
TGTGCCAGCAGTGAAGTACAGAGCTCTGAAGCTTTCTTT	CASSEVQSSEAFF	TRBJ1-1	NA	TRBV6-1	NA
TGCAGCGTTCACAGGGATACCGGGGAGCTGTTTTTT	CSVHRDTGELFF	TRBJ2-2	NA	TRBV29-1	NA
TGCGCGGGGTCTCAAGAGACCCAGTACTTC	CAGSQETQYF	TRBJ2-5	NA	TRBV20-1	NA
TGTGCCAGCAGTAGCGCGGGGGGCGCCTACAATGAGCAGTTCTTC	CASSSAGGAYNEQFF	TRBJ2-1	NA	TRBV6-6	TRBD2
TGTGCCATCCAGGGCCAGTCCTACAATGAGCAGTTCTTC	CAIQGQSYNEQFF	TRBJ2-1	NA	TRBV10-3	NA
TGTGCCACGCAGGGAGATGGCTACACCTTC	CATQGDGYTF	TRBJ1-2	NA	TRBV6-5	NA